A single sample gave rise to the 14 T cell receptor beta chains below, sequenced in a study of OX40 agonist ivuxolimab in advanced cancers. Only in-frame clones appear in the TCRdb table, and some are missing; sequencing was by immunoSEQ multiplex PCR. The table shows over 100,000 clones, with roughly nine tenths occurring only once. The sequenced sample was CD4+ or CD8+ T cells sorted from blood, obtained in a trial of the OX40 agonist ivuxolimab. These TCRs come from an adult with an advanced solid tumor such as melanoma, head and neck, liver or kidney cancer.

The chain employs TRBV5-4 and TRBJ2-7; TRBD1 matches at 7 bases. This CDR3 contains 15 residues. CDR1 and CDR2 (germline): SGHNT, YYREEE (reference sequence). J was trimmed by 0 bases and V by 4 bases; bases with no gene match: 7. The CDR3 sequence is CASSTRQGASYEQYF. For the CDR3, the DNA is TGTGCCAGCAGCACTCGACAGGGCGCCTCCTACGAGCAGTACTTC.

A single count supports this clone. The genes are TRBV5-1 and TRBJ2-1; 10 nucleotides align to TRBD1. Trimming at V came to 4 bases and at J to 3 bases, leaving 16 bases not matched to a gene. The CDR3 consists of 19 residues. Germline assignment: CDR1 SGHRS and CDR2 YFSETQ. DNA of the CDR3: TGCGCCAGCAGCCCGGGGATGATGGGGACAGGGGTGTACTACAATGAGCAGTTCTTC. Protein product: CASSPGMMGTGVYYNEQFF.

This clone was counted a single time. The genes are TRBV13 and TRBJ1-1; TRBD1 matches 8 bases. CDR1 and CDR2 from the germline V gene are PRHDT and FYEKMQ (reference sequence). This CDR3 region has 13 residues. V lost 5 bases and J lost 6; bases outside the gene matches: 5. CDR3 DNA: TGTGCCAGCAGCACAGGGGGGACAGCTGAAGCTTTCTTT. It encodes CASSTGGTAEAFF.

This sequence joins TRBV11-3 and TRBJ2-1; D assignment may be TRBD1 or TRBD2 (6 bases each). The CDR3 runs 13 residues. Germline V gene sequence: CDR1 SGHNT, CDR2 YENEEA. V lost 3 bases, J lost 10 bases, and 13 bases lay in between. This CDR3 reads CASSFRAGHEQFF. The CDR3 DNA reads TGTGCCAGCAGCTTTAGGGCGGGACACGAGCAGTTCTTC.

This rearrangement joins TRBV10-3 to TRBJ2-3, with TRBD1 matching 8 bases. J gave up 5 bases and V 3 bases, and 10 bases lay outside the gene matches. This CDR3 has 16 residues. CDR1 ENHRY and CDR2 SYGVKD come from the germline V gene. The CDR3 bases are TGTGCCATCAGTGACCCTGGACAGGGTGTCATAGATACGCAGTATTTT. It is translated as CAISDPGQGVIDTQYF.

The genes are TRBV19 and TRBJ1-1; D unresolved. The CDR3 length is 13 residues. Trimming left V 5 bases short and J 4 bases short, with 11 bases between. Germline V gene data show CDR1 as LNHDA and CDR2 as SQIVND (reference sequence). The CDR3 DNA reads as TGTGCCAGTAGTCGGAGGTTGGGCACTGAAGCTTTCTTT. Translating it yields CASSRRLGTEAFF. Variable domain in full (rest from reference TRBV19 and TRBJ1-1): DGGITQSPKYLFRKEGQNVTLSCEQNLNHDAMYWYRQDPGQGLRLIYYSQIVNDFQKGDIAEGYSVSREKKESFPLTVTSAQKNPTAFYLCASSRRLGTEAFFGQGTRLTVV.

The chain links TRBV6-5 to TRBJ1-1; no clear D. The V end lost 1 base, the J end lost 0 bases, and 9 bases lay between the germline ends. Germline loops: CDR1 MNHEY, CDR2 SVGAGI. This CDR3 contains 15 residues. The CDR3 DNA sequence: TGTGCCAGCAGTTACTACCCACTTATGAACACTGAAGCTTTCTTT. Translated: CASSYYPLMNTEAFF.

This chain connects TRBV4-1 to TRBJ1-4; TRBD1 matches 10 bases. The CDR3 consists of 17 residues. After removal of 2 bases from V and 12 bases from J, the junction contained 15 bases not matched to a gene. Germline CDR1 MGHRA, CDR2 YSYEKL. DNA for the CDR3: TGCGCCAGCAGCCAAAGACCACAAGGGACAGGGGAAAAGGAACTGTTTTTT. Its protein product is CASSQRPQGTGEKELFF.

The chain carries TRBV27 and TRBJ1-1; D may be TRBD1 (5 bases). The CDR3 has 14 residues. With 6 bases removed from V and 1 base from J, the gap between germline ends came to 12 bases. The germline V gene has CDR1 MNHEY and CDR2 SMNVEV (reference sequence). The CDR3: CASRNQGSNTEAFF. The DNA for the CDR3 is TGTGCCAGCAGGAATCAGGGTTCGAACACTGAAGCTTTCTTT.

The rearrangement links TRBV5-1 to TRBJ2-1; TRBD1 might be the D (7 bases). The CDR3 totals 18 residues. CDR1 SGHRS and CDR2 YFSETQ come from the germline V gene. Trimming removed 0 bases from V and 0 bases from J, with 16 bases in between. In nucleotides, the CDR3 is TGCGCCAGCAGCTTGGAGGGGGGACAGCCTAGCTCCTACAATGAGCAGTTCTTC. Amino acids: CASSLEGGQPSSYNEQFF.

The genes are TRBV28 and TRBJ2-3, with TRBD2 matching 11 bases. The CDR3 runs 16 residues. V was pared by 2 bases and J by 5 bases, with 6 bases of the junction left unmatched. CDR1 is MDHEN and CDR2 is SYDVKM in the germline V gene. The CDR3 sequence: CASSLPLAGGKDTQYF. The CDR3 nucleotides are TGTGCCAGCAGTTTACCTCTAGCGGGAGGAAAAGATACGCAGTATTTT.

The rearrangement links TRBV28 to TRBJ2-5, with D hard to call. Trimming cost V 7 bases and J 7 bases, with 25 bases left between them. Per germline, CDR1 MDHEN and CDR2 SYDVKM. This CDR3 region has 16 residues. The CDR3 is CASIPVGHLGGVTQYF. The DNA for the CDR3 is TGTGCCAGCATTCCTGTGGGCCATCTCGGCGGCGTGACCCAGTACTTC.

This rearrangement joins TRBV4-2 to TRBJ2-1; D is unclear. Trimming removed 1 base at V and 9 bases at J, with 10 bases between. This CDR3 region has 13 residues. Germline V gene sequence: CDR1 LGHNA, CDR2 YNFKEQ. The DNA for the CDR3 is TGTGCCAGCAGCCAAGGGGCTCGCGGTGAGCAGTTCTTC. Its translation: CASSQGARGEQFF.

The chain links TRBV4-1 to TRBJ2-7; TRBD2 matches 9 bases. The V gene's germline CDR1 is MGHRA and CDR2 YSYEKL. There are 16 residues in the CDR3. V dropped 7 bases and J dropped 5; count of bases not matched to a gene: 15. In nucleotides, the CDR3 is TGCGCCAGCAATCGCGGGGAGGGGACTAGCCGAAACGAGCAGTACTTC. Amino acid sequence: CASNRGEGTSRNEQYF.